The clone carrying this T cell receptor (beta chain) was observed at least ten times. Every TCR cDNA molecule bore a unique molecular identifier. TCRdb used MiXCR to reprocess the 5' RACE reads, holding one entry per CDR3 protein. The table records some 80,000 distinct CDR3 sequences, approximately 8.1% of them present only once. This sample is part of a study of spatial heterogeneity in lung cancer. Study in general: Alpha-chain sequences were detected in numbers that were consistently lower than beta-chain sequences.

This sample's time point: sample taken at primary tumor resection. Patients with untreated early-stage non-small cell lung cancer, numbering some 72, were the donors. Frozen PBMC, nontumor lung or tumor provided whole RNA, which was sequenced unsorted. This TCR came from a male donor with early-stage non-small cell lung cancer. The input for sequencing was PBMCs, taken at surgery.

CDR3 DNA: TGTGCCAGCAGCTTATTGGCCGGGGAGCTGTTTTTT. Residues: CASSLLAGELFF. This chain uses TRBV11-2 with TRBJ2-2; D ambiguous. This CDR3 region has 12 residues. With 2 bases removed from V and 6 bases from J, the gap between germline ends came to 4 bases. Germline CDR1 reads SGHAT; CDR2 reads FQNNGV.